This T cell receptor (beta chain) was profiled in a study of blood T cells in healthy people across ages. Study-level results: PBMC samples, being unsorted, prevented any conclusive comparison of naive and antigen-experienced cells.

The V and J ends lost 6 bases and 4 bases respectively, with 15 bases between them. This CDR3 contains 15 residues. In regard to this clonotype: Its antigen is unidentified.

Each donor had roughly 10 milliliters of peripheral blood drawn. A second PCR, run for about 7 to 11 cycles, used a sample-barcoded 5' primer plus a J-beta primer mix. Using its own MiXCR run on the 5' RACE reads, TCRdb lists one record per CDR3 protein. Among some 700,000 distinct CDR3 sequences listed, 22% were seen once. The chain couples TRBV12-3 or TRBV12-4 to TRBJ1-4; tentatively, D is TRBD1 (5 bases). This receptor was obtained from a man in his sixties or seventies in good health. Material for sequencing was blood. CDR3 sequence (DNA): TGTGCCAGCAGCCTCGGGGGGGGAGATAATGAAAAACTGTTTTTT. It encodes CASSLGGGDNEKLFF.